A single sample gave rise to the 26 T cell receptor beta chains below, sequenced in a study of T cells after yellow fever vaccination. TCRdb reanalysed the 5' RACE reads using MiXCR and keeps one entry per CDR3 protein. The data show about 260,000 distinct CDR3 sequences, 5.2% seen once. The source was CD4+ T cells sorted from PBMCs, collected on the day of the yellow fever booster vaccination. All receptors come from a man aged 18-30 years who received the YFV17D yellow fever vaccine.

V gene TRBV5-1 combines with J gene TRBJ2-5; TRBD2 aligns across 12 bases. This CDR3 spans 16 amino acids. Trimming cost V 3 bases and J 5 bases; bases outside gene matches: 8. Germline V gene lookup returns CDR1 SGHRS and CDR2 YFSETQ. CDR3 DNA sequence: TGCGCCAGCAGCTACTTGACTAGCGGGGGAGCCGAGACCCAGTACTTC. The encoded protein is CASSYLTSGGAETQYF.

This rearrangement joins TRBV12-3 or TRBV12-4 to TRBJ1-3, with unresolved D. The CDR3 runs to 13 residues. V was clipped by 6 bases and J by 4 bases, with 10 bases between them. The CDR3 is CASRVRVGNTIYF. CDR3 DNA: TGTGCCAGCAGAGTAAGGGTGGGAAACACCATATATTTT.

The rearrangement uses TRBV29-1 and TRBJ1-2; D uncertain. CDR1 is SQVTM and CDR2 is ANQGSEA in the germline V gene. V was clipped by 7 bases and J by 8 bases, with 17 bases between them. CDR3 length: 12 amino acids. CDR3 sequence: CSAEGRLRGYTF. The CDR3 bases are TGCAGCGCCGAAGGCCGCCTGAGAGGCTACACCTTC.

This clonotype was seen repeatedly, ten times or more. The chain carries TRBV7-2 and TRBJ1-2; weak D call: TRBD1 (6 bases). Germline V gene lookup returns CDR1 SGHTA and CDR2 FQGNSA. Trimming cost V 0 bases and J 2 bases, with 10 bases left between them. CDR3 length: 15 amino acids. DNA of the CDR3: TGTGCCAGCAGCTTAGCGCCGACAGGAAACTATGGCTACACCTTC. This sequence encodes CASSLAPTGNYGYTF.

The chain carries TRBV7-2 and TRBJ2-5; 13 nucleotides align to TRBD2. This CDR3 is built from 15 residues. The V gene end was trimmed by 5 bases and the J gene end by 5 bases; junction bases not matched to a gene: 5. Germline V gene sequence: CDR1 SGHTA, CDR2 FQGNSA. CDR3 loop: CASSPRLAGGETQYF. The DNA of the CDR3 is TGTGCCAGCAGCCCCCGACTAGCGGGGGGTGAGACCCAGTACTTC.

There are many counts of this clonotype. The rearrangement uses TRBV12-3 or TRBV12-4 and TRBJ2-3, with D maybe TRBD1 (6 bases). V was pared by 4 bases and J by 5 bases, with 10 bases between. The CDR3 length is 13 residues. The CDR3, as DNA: TGTGCCAGCAGTTCAGGGGCGGAAGATACGCAGTATTTT. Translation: CASSSGAEDTQYF.

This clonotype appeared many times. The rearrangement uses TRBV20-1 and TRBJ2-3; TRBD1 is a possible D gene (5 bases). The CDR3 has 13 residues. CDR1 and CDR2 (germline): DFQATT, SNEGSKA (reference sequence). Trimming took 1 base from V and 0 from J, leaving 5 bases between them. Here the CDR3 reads CSARGGSTDTQYF. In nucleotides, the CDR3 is TGCAGTGCTAGAGGGGGCAGCACAGATACGCAGTATTTT.

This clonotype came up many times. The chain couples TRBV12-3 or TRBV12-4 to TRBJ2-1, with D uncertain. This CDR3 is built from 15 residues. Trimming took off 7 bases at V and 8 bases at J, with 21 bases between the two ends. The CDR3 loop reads CASTTTVTFGDEQFF. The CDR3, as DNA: TGTGCCAGCACGACGACGGTAACCTTTGGGGATGAGCAGTTCTTC.

The CDR3 region is CASSPRQRSNEKLFF. CDR3 DNA sequence: TGTGCCAGTAGTCCAAGACAGCGCTCTAATGAAAAACTGTTTTTT. The chain is built from TRBV19 and TRBJ1-4; TRBD1 might be the D (5 bases). V was shortened by 5 bases and J by 3 bases, with 13 bases between the two germline ends. The CDR3 runs to 15 residues. CDR1 is LNHDA and CDR2 is SQIVND in the germline V gene (reference sequence).

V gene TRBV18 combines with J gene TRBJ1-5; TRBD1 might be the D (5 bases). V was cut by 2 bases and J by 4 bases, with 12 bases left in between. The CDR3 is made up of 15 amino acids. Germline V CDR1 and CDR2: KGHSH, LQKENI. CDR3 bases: TGTGCCAGCTCACCAAGTGCGCAGGGAAATCAGCCCCAGCATTTT. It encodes CASSPSAQGNQPQHF.

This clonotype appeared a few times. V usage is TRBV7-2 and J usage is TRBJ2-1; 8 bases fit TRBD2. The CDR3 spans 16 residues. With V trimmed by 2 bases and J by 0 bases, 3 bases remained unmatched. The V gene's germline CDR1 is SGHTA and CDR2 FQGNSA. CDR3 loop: CASSLSGGPSYNEQFF. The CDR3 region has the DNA TGTGCCAGCAGCTTAAGCGGGGGCCCCTCCTACAATGAGCAGTTCTTC.

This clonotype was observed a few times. The CDR3 is CASSRSELNTEAFF. Written as DNA, the CDR3 is TGTGCCAGCAGCCGCTCCGAACTGAACACTGAAGCTTTCTTT. This chain links TRBV7-2 with TRBJ1-1; no clear D. CDR3 length equals 14 residues. Germline assignment: CDR1 SGHTA and CDR2 FQGNSA. Deletions cut 5 bases from V and 0 bases from J, with 10 bases between.

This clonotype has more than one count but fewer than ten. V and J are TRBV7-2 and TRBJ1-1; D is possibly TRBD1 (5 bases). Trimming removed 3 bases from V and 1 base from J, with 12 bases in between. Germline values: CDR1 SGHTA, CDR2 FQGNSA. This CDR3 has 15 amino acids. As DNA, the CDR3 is TGTGCCAGCAGCTTTGGGGGATCGAGGAACACTGAAGCTTTCTTT. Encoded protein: CASSFGGSRNTEAFF.

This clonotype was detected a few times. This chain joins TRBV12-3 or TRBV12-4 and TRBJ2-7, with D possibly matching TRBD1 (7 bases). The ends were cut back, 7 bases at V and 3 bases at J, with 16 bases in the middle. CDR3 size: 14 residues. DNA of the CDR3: TGTGCCAGCACATCCGGCAGGGGGGTCTACGAGCAGTACTTC. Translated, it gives CASTSGRGVYEQYF.

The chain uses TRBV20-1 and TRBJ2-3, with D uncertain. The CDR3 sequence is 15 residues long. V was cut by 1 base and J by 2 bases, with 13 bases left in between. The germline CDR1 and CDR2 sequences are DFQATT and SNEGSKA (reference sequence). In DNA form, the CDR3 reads TGCAGTGCTAGAGGGACCGTATCCTTCACAGATACGCAGTATTTT. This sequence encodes CSARGTVSFTDTQYF.

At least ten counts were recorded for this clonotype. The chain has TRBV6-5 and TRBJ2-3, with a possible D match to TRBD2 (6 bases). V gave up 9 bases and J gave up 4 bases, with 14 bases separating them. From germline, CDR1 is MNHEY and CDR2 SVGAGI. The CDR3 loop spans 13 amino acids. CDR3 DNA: TGTGCCAGTGGGGGGACCGGGGCAGATACGCAGTATTTT. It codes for CASGGTGADTQYF.

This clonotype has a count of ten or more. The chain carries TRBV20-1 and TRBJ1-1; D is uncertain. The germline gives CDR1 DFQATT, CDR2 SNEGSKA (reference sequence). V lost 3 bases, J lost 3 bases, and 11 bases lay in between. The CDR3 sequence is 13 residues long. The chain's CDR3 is CSASESRDTEAFF. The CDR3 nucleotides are TGCAGTGCTAGTGAGTCTCGGGACACTGAAGCTTTCTTT.

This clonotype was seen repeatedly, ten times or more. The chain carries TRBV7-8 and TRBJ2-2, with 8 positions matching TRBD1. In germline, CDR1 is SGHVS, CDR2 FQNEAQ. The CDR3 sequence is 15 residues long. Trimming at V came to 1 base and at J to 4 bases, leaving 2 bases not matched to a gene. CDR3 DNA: TGTGCCAGCAGCTTAGGGACAGGGTCCACCGGGGAGCTGTTTTTT. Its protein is CASSLGTGSTGELFF.

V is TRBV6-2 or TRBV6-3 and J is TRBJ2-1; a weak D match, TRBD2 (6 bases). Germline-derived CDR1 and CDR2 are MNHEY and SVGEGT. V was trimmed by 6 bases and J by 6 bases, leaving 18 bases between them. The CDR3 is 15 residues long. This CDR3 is CASRPSGRGVNEQFF. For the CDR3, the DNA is TGTGCCAGCAGGCCTTCGGGGCGCGGGGTCAATGAGCAGTTCTTC.

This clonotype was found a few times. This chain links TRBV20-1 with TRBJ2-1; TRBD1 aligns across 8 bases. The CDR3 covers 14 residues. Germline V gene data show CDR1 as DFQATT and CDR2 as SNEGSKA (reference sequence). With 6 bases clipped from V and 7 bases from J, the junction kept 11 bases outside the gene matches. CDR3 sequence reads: CSANTRTGGNEQFF. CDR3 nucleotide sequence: TGCAGTGCCAACACACGTACAGGGGGAAATGAGCAGTTCTTC.

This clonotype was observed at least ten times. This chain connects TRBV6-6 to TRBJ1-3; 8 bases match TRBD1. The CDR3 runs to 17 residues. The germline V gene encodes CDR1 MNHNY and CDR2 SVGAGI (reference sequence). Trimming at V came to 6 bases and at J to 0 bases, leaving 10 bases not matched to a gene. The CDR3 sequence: CASSTDRGLYSGNTIYF. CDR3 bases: TGTGCCAGCAGCACCGACAGGGGTCTCTACTCTGGAAACACCATATATTTT.

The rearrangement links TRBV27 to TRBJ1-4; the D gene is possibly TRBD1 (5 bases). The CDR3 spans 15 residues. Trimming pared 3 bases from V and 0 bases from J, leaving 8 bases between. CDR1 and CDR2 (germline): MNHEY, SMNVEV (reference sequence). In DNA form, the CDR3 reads TGTGCCAGCAGTTTCCGGGACTCAACTAATGAAAAACTGTTTTTT. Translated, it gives CASSFRDSTNEKLFF.

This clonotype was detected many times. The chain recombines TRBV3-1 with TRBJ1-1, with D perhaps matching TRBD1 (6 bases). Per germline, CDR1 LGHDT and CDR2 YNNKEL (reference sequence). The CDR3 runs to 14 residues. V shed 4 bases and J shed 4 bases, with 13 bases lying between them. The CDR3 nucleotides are TGTGCCAGCAGCCTCTCAGGGGTTGCCACTGAAGCTTTCTTT. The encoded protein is CASSLSGVATEAFF.

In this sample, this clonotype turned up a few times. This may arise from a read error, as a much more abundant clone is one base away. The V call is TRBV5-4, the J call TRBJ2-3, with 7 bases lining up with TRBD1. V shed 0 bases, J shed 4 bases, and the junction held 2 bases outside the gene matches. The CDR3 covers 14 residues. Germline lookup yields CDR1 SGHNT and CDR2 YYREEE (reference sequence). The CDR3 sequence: CASSLVQGSDTQYF. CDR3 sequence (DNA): TGTGCCAGCAGCTTGGTACAGGGGTCAGATACGCAGTATTTT. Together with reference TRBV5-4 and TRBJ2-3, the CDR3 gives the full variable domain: ETGVTQSPTHLIKTRGQQVTLRCSSQSGHNTVSWYQQALGQGPQFIFQYYREEENGRGNFPPRFSGLQFPNYSSELNVNALELDDSALYLCASSLVQGSDTQYFGPGTRLTVL.

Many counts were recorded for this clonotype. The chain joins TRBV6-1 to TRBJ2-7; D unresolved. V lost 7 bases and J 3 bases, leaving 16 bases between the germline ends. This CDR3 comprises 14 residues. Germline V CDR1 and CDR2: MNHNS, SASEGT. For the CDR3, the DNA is TGTGCCAGCATTAAGGACGGCGGTCTCTACGAGCAGTACTTC. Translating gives CASIKDGGLYEQYF.

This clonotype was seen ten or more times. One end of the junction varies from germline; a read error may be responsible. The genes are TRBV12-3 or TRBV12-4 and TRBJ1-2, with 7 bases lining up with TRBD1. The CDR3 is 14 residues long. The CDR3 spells CASSRQGSNYGYTF. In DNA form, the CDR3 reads TGCGCCAGCAGCCGACAGGGTTCCAACTATGGCTACACCTTC.